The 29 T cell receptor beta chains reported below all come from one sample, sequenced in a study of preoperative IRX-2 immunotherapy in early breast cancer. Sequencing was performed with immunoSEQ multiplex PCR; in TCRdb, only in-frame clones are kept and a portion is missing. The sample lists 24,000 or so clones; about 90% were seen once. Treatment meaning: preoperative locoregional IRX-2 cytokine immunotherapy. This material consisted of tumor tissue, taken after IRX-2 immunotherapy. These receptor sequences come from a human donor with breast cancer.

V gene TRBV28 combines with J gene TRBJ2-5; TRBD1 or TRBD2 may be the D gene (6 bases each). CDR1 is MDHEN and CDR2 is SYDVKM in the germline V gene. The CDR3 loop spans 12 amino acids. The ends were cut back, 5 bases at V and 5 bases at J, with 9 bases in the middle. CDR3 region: CASSGGLETQYF. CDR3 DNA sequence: TGTGCCAGCAGTGGGGGGCTGGAGACCCAGTACTTC. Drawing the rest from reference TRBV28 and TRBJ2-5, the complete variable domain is DVKVTQSSRYLVKRTGEKVFLECVQDMDHENMFWYRQDPGLGLRLIYFSYDVKMKEKGDIPEGYSVSREKKERFSLILESASTNQTSMYLCASSGGLETQYFGPGTRLLVL.

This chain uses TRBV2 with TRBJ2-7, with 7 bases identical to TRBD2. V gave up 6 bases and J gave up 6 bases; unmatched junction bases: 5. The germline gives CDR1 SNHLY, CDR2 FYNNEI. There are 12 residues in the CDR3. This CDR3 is CASRELATEQYF. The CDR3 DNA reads TGTGCCAGCAGGGAACTAGCGACCGAGCAGTACTTC.

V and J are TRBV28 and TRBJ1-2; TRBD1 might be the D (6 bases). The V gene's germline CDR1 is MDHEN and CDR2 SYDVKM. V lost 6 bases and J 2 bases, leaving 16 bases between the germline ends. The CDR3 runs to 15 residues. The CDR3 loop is CASSRPGGGNYGYTF. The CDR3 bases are TGTGCCAGCAGCCGCCCTGGGGGGGGCAACTATGGCTACACCTTC.

The CDR3 loop reads CASRRETDTQYF. CDR3 in DNA: TGTGCCAGCAGGAGGGAGACAGATACGCAGTATTTT. The V and J genes are TRBV2 and TRBJ2-3; D might be TRBD2 (5 bases). CDR1 and CDR2 (germline): SNHLY, FYNNEI. The CDR3 spans 12 residues. V shed 6 bases and J shed 3 bases, with 7 bases lying between them.

The CDR3 sequence is CASSLLDRSTYEQYF. The CDR3 DNA reads as TGTGCCAGCAGCCTACTGGACAGGTCGACCTACGAGCAGTACTTC. This sequence joins TRBV11-3 and TRBJ2-7; TRBD1 agrees at 7 bases. Germline-derived CDR1 and CDR2 are SGHNT and YENEEA. This CDR3 has 15 residues. With V trimmed by 5 bases and J by 2 bases, 9 bases remained unmatched.

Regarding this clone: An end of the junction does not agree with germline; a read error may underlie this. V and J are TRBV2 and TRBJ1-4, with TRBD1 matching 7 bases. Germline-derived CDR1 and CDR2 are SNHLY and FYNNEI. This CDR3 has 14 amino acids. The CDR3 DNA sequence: TGTGCCAGCAGTCTATCAAAGGGGGCCGCGGCTGTAAATTTT. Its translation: CASSLSKGAAAVNF.

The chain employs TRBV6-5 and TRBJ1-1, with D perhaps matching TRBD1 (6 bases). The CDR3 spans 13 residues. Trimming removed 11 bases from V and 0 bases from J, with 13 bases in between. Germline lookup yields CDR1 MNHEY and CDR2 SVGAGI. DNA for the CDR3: TGTGCCGCGGGCAGGGGCCTGAACACTGAAGCTTTCTTT. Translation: CAAGRGLNTEAFF.

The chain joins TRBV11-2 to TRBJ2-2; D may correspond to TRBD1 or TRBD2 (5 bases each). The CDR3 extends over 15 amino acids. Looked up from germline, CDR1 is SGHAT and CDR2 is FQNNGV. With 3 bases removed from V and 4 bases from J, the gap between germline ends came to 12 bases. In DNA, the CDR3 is TGTGCCAGCAGCTTGAGGGGTGAAAGCACCGGGGAGCTGTTTTTT. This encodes CASSLRGESTGELFF. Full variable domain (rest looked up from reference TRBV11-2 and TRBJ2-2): EAGVAQSPRYKIIEKRQSVAFWCNPISGHATLYWYQQILGQGPKLLIQFQNNGVVDDSQLPKDRFSAERLKGVDSTLKIQPAKLEDSAVYLCASSLRGESTGELFFGEGSRLTVL.

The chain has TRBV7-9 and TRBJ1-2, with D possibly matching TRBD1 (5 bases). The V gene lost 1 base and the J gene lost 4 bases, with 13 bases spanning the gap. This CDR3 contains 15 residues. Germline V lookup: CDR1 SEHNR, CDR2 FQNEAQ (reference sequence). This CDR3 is CASSLGAQGGYGYTF. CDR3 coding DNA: TGTGCCAGCAGCTTAGGGGCGCAGGGCGGCTATGGCTACACCTTC.

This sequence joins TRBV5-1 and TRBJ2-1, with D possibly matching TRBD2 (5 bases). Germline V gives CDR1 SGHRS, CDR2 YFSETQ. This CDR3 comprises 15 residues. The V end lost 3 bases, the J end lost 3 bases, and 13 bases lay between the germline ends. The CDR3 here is CASSYGEGYYNEQFF. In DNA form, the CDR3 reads TGCGCCAGCAGCTACGGTGAGGGCTACTACAATGAGCAGTTCTTC.

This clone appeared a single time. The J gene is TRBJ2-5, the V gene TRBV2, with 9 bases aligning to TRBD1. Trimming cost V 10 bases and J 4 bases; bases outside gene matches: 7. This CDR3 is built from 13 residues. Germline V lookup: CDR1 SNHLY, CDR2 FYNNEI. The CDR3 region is CAIGTGRGETQYF. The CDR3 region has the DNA TGTGCCATCGGGACAGGGCGGGGAGAGACCCAGTACTTC. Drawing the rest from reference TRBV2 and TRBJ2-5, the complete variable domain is EPEVTQTPSHQVTQMGQEVILRCVPISNHLYFYWYRQILGQKVEFLVSFYNNEISEKSEIFDDQFSVERPDGSNFTLKIRSTKLEDSAMYFCAIGTGRGETQYFGPGTRLLVL.

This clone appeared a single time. The CDR3 DNA is TGTGCCAGCAGCCAAGTCCCCAACAATGAGCAGTTCTTC. This translates into CASSQVPNNEQFF. This rearrangement joins TRBV4-2 to TRBJ2-1; D not resolved. The CDR3 covers 13 residues. With 1 base removed from V and 5 bases from J, the gap between germline ends came to 6 bases. The V gene's germline CDR1 is LGHNA and CDR2 YNFKEQ.

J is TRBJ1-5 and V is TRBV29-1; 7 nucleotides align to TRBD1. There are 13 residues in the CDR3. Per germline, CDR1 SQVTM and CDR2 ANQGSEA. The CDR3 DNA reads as TGCGGCGCTAGACAGGGTTACAATCAGCCCCAGCATTTT. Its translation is CGARQGYNQPQHF.

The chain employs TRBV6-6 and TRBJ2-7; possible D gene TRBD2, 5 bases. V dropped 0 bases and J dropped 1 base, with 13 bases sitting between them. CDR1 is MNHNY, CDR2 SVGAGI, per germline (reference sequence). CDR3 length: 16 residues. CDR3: CASSYSRGPSSYEQYV. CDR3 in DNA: TGTGCCAGCAGTTACTCGAGAGGGCCCTCATCCTACGAGCAGTACGTC.

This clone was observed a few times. CDR3 region: CASSEVGAVGELFF. Written as DNA, the CDR3 is TGTGCCAGCAGTGAAGTTGGGGCGGTGGGGGAGCTGTTTTTT. This sequence joins TRBV6-1 and TRBJ2-2; D may be TRBD1 (5 bases). Looked up from germline, CDR1 is MNHNS and CDR2 is SASEGT. Trimming left V 1 base short and J 8 bases short, with 11 bases between. The CDR3 is 14 amino acids.

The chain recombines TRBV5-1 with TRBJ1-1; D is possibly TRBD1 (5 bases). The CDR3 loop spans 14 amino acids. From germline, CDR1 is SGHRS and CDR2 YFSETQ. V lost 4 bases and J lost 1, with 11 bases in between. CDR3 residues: CASSTGTSNTEAFF. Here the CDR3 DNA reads TGCGCCAGCAGCACTGGGACCTCGAACACTGAAGCTTTCTTT.

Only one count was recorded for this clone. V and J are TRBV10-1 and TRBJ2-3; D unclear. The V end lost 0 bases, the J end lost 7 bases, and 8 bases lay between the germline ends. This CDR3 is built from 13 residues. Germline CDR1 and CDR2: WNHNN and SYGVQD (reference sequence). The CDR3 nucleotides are TGCGCCAGCAGTGAGTCGGAAACTAATACGCAGTATTTT. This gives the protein CASSESETNTQYF.

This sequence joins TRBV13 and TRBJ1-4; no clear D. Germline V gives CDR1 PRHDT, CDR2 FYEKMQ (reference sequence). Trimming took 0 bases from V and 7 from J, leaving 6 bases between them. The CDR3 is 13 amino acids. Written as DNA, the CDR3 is TGTGCCAGCAGCTTAGGTTACGGTGAAAAACTGTTTTTT. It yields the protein CASSLGYGEKLFF.

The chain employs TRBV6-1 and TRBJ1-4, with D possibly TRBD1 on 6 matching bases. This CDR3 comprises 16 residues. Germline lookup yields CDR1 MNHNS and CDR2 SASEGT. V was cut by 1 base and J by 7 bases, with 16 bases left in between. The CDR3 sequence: CASSEGIDSDSEKLFF. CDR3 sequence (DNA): TGTGCCAGCAGTGAAGGTATTGACTCGGACAGTGAAAAACTGTTTTTT.

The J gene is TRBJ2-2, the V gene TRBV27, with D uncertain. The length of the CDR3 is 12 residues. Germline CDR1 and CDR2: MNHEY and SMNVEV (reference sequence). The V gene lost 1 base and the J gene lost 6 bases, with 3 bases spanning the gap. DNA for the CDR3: TGTGCCAGCAGTTTATTGTCCGGGGAGCTGTTTTTT. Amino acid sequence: CASSLLSGELFF.

The CDR3 DNA sequence: TGTGCCAGCAGTTTAACCCGGACAGGGTCGTCGGATGGGAGGGCACCCCTCCACTTT. As protein: CASSLTRTGSSDGRAPLHF. V is TRBV28 and J is TRBJ1-6; TRBD1 matches 8 bases. Losses at the gene ends were 2 bases for V and 11 bases for J; bases not matched to a gene: 20. This CDR3 region has 19 residues. Germline V gene sequence: CDR1 MDHEN, CDR2 SYDVKM.

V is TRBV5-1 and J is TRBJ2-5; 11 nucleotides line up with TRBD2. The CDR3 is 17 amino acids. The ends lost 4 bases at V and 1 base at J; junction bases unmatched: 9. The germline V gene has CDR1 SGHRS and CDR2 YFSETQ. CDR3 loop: CASSVSLAGGPQETQYF. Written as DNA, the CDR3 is TGCGCCAGCAGCGTATCTCTAGCGGGGGGACCCCAAGAGACCCAGTACTTC.

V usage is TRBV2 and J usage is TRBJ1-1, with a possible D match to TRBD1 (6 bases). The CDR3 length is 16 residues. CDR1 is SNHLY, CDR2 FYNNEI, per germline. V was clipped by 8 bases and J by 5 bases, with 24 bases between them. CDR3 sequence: CASVPAGAGVETEAFF. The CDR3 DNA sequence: TGTGCCAGCGTGCCGGCAGGGGCAGGGGTAGAAACTGAAGCTTTCTTT. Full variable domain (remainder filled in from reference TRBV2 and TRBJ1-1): EPEVTQTPSHQVTQMGQEVILRCVPISNHLYFYWYRQILGQKVEFLVSFYNNEISEKSEIFDDQFSVERPDGSNFTLKIRSTKLEDSAMYFCASVPAGAGVETEAFFGQGTRLTVV.

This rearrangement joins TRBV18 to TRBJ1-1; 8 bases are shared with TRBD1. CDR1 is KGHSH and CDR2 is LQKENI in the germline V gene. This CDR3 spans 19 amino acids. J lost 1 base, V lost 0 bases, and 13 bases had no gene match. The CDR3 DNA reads TGTGCCAGCTCACCACCGGGACAGGTCGGGTTTACGGGGAACACTGAAGCTTTCTTT. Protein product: CASSPPGQVGFTGNTEAFF. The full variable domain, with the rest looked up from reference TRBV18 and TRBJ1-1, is NAGVMQNPRHLVRRRGQEARLRCSPMKGHSHVYWYRQLPEEGLKFMVYLQKENIIDESGMPKERFSAEFPKEGPSILRIQQVVRGDSAAYFCASSPPGQVGFTGNTEAFFGQGTRLTVV.

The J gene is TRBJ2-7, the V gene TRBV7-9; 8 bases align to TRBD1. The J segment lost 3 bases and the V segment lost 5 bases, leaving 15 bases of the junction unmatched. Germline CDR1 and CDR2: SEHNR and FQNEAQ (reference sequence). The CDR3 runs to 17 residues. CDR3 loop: CASSTTGQGPIGYEQYF. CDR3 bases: TGTGCCAGCAGCACGACAGGACAGGGCCCAATAGGCTACGAGCAGTACTTC.

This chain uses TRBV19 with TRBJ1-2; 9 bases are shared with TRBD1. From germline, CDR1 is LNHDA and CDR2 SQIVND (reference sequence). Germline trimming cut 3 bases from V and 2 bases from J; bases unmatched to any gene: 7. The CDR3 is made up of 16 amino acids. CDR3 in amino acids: CASSMVQGAVNYGYTF. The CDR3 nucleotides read TGTGCCAGTAGTATGGTACAGGGGGCCGTAAACTATGGCTACACCTTC.

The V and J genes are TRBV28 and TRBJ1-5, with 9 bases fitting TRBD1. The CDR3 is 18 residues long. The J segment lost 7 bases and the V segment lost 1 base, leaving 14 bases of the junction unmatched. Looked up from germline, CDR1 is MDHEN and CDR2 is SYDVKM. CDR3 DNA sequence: TGTGCCAGCAGTTTATCCCTACTTAAACAGGGGGCACGGCAGCCCCAGCATTTT. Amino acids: CASSLSLLKQGARQPQHF.

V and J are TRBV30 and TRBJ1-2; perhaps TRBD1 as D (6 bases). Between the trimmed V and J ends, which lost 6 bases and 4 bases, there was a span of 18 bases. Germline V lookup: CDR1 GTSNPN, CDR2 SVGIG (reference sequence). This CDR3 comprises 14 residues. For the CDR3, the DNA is TGTGCCTGCCAAACGAGGGGGGAAGGCTATGGCTACACCTTC. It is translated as CACQTRGEGYGYTF. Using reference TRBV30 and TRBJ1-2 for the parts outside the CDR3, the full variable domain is SQTIHQWPATLVQPVGSPLSLECTVEGTSNPNLYWYRQAAGRGLQLLFYSVGIGQISSEVPQNLSASRPQDRQFILSSKKLLLSDSGFYLCACQTRGEGYGYTFGSGTRLTVV.

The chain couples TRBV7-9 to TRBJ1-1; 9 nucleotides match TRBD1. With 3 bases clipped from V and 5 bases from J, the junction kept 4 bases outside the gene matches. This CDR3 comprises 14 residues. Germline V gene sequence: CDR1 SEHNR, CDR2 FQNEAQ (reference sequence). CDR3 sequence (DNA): TGTGCCAGCAGCTTCACAGGGGGCAGAACTGAAGCTTTCTTT. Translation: CASSFTGGRTEAFF.